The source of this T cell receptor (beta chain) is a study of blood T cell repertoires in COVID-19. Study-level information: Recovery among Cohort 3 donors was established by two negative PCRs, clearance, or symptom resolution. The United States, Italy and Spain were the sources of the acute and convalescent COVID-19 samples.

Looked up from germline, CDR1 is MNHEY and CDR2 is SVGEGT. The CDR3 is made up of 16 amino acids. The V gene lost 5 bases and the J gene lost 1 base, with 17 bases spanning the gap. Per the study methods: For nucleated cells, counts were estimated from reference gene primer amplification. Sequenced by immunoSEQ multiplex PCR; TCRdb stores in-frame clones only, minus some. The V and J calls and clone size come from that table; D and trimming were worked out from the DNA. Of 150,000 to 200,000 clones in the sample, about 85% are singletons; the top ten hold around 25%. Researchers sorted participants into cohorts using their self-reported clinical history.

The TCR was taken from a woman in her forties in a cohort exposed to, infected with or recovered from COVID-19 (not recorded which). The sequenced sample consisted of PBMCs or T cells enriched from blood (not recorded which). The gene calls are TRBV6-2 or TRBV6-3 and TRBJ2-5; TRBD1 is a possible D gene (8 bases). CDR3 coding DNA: TGTGCCAGCAGTCAGCGGGACAGGATAATCCAAGAGACCCAGTACTTC. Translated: CASSQRDRIIQETQYF.